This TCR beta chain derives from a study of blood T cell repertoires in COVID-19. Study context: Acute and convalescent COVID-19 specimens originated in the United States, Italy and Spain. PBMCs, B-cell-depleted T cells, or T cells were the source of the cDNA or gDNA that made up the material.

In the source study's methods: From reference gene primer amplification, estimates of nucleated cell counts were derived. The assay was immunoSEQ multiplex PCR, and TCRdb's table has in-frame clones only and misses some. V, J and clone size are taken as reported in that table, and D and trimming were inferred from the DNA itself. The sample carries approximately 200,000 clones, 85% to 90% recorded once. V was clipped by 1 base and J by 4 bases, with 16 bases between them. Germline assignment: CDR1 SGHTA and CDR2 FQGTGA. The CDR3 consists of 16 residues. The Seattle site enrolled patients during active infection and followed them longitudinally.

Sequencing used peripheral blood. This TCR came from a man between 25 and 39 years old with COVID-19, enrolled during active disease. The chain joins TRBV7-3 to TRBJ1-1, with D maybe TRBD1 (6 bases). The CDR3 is CASSLNGGAGATEAFF. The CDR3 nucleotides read TGTGCCAGCAGCTTAAACGGGGGCGCGGGAGCCACTGAAGCTTTCTTT.